Listed below are T cell receptor beta chains from one sample, sequenced in a study of blood T cell repertoires in COVID-19. Sequencing used immunoSEQ multiplex PCR; TCRdb keeps in-frame clones, though not all of them. Among around 200,000 clones, 86% were seen once, and the ten largest hold 20%. The specimen was peripheral blood. The receptor source for this set is a man in his 70s with active or convalescent COVID-19. The CDR3 runs from the conserved cysteine through the conserved F or W. D genes are given only for firm matches. The size entry is marked missing in some rows and otherwise reads once, few, many or a size class.

j_call: TRBJ2-5
v_call: TRBV7-9
d_call: -
clone_size: -
cdr3_nt: TGTGCCAGCAGCTTAGGACAGCTTTTTCAAGAGACCCAGTACTTC
cdr3_aa: CASSLGQLFQETQYF

j_call: TRBJ2-7
v_call: TRBV7-2
d_call: -
clone_size: once
cdr3_nt: TGTGCCAGCAGCCTTAGTGCTACCTACGAGCAGTACTTC
cdr3_aa: CASSLSATYEQYF

j_call: TRBJ1-2
v_call: TRBV27
d_call: -
clone_size: -
cdr3_nt: TGTGCCAGCAGTTTCCAGGCTGGGTTCTATGGCTACACCTTC
cdr3_aa: CASSFQAGFYGYTF

j_call: TRBJ1-2
v_call: TRBV4-1
d_call: TRBD1
clone_size: few
cdr3_nt: TGCGCCAGCAGCCTATCGACAGGGGCCGTTGGCTACACCTTC
cdr3_aa: CASSLSTGAVGYTF

j_call: TRBJ2-1
v_call: TRBV6-5
d_call: TRBD1
clone_size: -
cdr3_nt: TGTGCCAGCAGTTTGACCGGGACAGGGAGGTACAATGAGCAGTTCTTC
cdr3_aa: CASSLTGTGRYNEQFF

j_call: TRBJ2-7
v_call: TRBV10-3
d_call: -
clone_size: once
cdr3_nt: TGTGCCATCAGTGAGCACGGGAACTACGAGCAGTACTTC
cdr3_aa: CAISEHGNYEQYF

j_call: TRBJ1-2
v_call: TRBV19
d_call: -
clone_size: -
cdr3_nt: TGTGCCAGTAGTATACAGGGCCTCTATGGCTACACCTTC
cdr3_aa: CASSIQGLYGYTF

j_call: TRBJ2-7
v_call: TRBV7-8
d_call: -
clone_size: -
cdr3_nt: TGTGCCAGCAGCCCCCGGGAGGCAGGGGTTTCCTACGAGCAGTACTTC
cdr3_aa: CASSPREAGVSYEQYF

j_call: TRBJ2-2
v_call: TRBV5-1
d_call: TRBD1
clone_size: -
cdr3_nt: TGCGCCAGCAGCCCCGGGACAGGGTGGAGTACCGGGGAGCTGTTTTTT
cdr3_aa: CASSPGTGWSTGELFF

j_call: TRBJ2-7
v_call: TRBV28
d_call: -
clone_size: -
cdr3_nt: TGTGCCAGCAGTCCCCACGGGACTTTGGCCTACGAGCAGTACTTC
cdr3_aa: CASSPHGTLAYEQYF

j_call: TRBJ1-2
v_call: TRBV9
d_call: -
clone_size: -
cdr3_nt: TGTGCCAGCAGCGTAGGTGGAGGTCGTGGCTACACCTTC
cdr3_aa: CASSVGGGRGYTF

j_call: TRBJ1-1
v_call: TRBV18
d_call: -
clone_size: -
cdr3_nt: TGTGCCAGCTCACCCTCGGGGGGCGCGAACACTGAAGCTTTCTTT
cdr3_aa: CASSPSGGANTEAFF

j_call: TRBJ2-3
v_call: TRBV7-9
d_call: -
clone_size: -
cdr3_nt: TGTGCAAAGACGGACACTAGCAAGGGATCTAGCACAGATACGCAGTATTTT
cdr3_aa: CAKTDTSKGSSTDTQYF

j_call: TRBJ2-5
v_call: TRBV7-2
d_call: -
clone_size: -
cdr3_nt: TGTGCCAGCAGCACAGGGGGGGCTCAAGAGACCCAGTACTTC
cdr3_aa: CASSTGGAQETQYF

j_call: TRBJ1-2
v_call: TRBV7-9
d_call: -
clone_size: -
cdr3_nt: TGTGCCAGCAGCCCCGCGGCCACAGGGCCTTACACCTTC
cdr3_aa: CASSPAATGPYTF

j_call: TRBJ2-3
v_call: TRBV19
d_call: TRBD2
clone_size: -
cdr3_nt: TGTGCCAGTAGTAGAACAGGGGGGACTAGCGGGACAGATACGCAGTATTTT
cdr3_aa: CASSRTGGTSGTDTQYF

j_call: TRBJ2-1
v_call: TRBV19
d_call: -
clone_size: -
cdr3_nt: TGTGCCAGTAGACGAGGGAGACGGTATGAGCAGTTCTTC
cdr3_aa: CASRRGRRYEQFF

j_call: TRBJ2-2
v_call: TRBV5-1
d_call: -
clone_size: -
cdr3_nt: TGCGCCAGCAGCTTTGTCGCGGGATCGAACACCGGGGAGCTGTTTTTT
cdr3_aa: CASSFVAGSNTGELFF

j_call: TRBJ2-7
v_call: TRBV7-9
d_call: TRBD1
clone_size: -
cdr3_nt: TGTGCCAGCAGCTTATCAGGGGGCGAGGACGAGCAGTACTTC
cdr3_aa: CASSLSGGEDEQYF

j_call: TRBJ2-2
v_call: TRBV19
d_call: TRBD2
clone_size: -
cdr3_nt: TGTGCCAGTAGTACTCCCTCAGGACTAGCGGGGAACACCGGGGAGCTGTTTTTT
cdr3_aa: CASSTPSGLAGNTGELFF

j_call: TRBJ2-3
v_call: TRBV7-3
d_call: TRBD1
clone_size: once
cdr3_nt: TGTGCCAGCAGCTTAAAGGTGGGGACAGGGGGCGCTTTGGCTAGCGGGAGAACAGATACGCAGTATTTT
cdr3_aa: CASSLKVGTGGALASGRTDTQYF

j_call: TRBJ2-2
v_call: TRBV15
d_call: -
clone_size: -
cdr3_nt: TGTGCCACCAGCAGAGCTCGACAGCCAAACACCGGGGAGCTGTTTTTT
cdr3_aa: CATSRARQPNTGELFF

j_call: TRBJ1-2
v_call: TRBV9
d_call: TRBD1
clone_size: -
cdr3_nt: TGTGCCAGCAGTCCCGGACAGGGTACCTATGGCTACACCTTC
cdr3_aa: CASSPGQGTYGYTF

j_call: TRBJ1-2
v_call: TRBV28
d_call: TRBD1
clone_size: -
cdr3_nt: TGTGCCAGCAGTCTACATACAGGGGTTGGAGGCTACACCTTC
cdr3_aa: CASSLHTGVGGYTF

j_call: TRBJ1-3
v_call: TRBV9
d_call: -
clone_size: once
cdr3_nt: TGTGCCAGCAGCGTAGGCCATCAGGGCAGTGCTGGAAACACCATATATTTT
cdr3_aa: CASSVGHQGSAGNTIYF

j_call: TRBJ1-3
v_call: TRBV7-9
d_call: -
clone_size: -
cdr3_nt: TGTGCCAGCAGTGCCCTCCGCCCAGAAGACACCATATATTTT
cdr3_aa: CASSALRPEDTIYF

j_call: TRBJ2-1
v_call: TRBV5-1
d_call: -
clone_size: -
cdr3_nt: TGCGCCAGCAGCTACACAGGGATCTCCTACAATGAGCAGTTCTTC
cdr3_aa: CASSYTGISYNEQFF

j_call: TRBJ1-4
v_call: TRBV11-2
d_call: -
clone_size: -
cdr3_nt: TGTGCCAGCAGCTTATGGGCCCCGCAGGAAAAACTGTTTTTT
cdr3_aa: CASSLWAPQEKLFF

j_call: TRBJ2-7
v_call: TRBV2
d_call: TRBD1
clone_size: once
cdr3_nt: TGTGCCAGCAGTCGAAACAGGGGAACAGAGGAGCAGTACTTC
cdr3_aa: CASSRNRGTEEQYF

j_call: TRBJ1-4
v_call: TRBV7-2
d_call: -
clone_size: -
cdr3_nt: TGTGCCAGCAGCCTGGGGCCCCGGAATGAAAAACTGTTTTTT
cdr3_aa: CASSLGPRNEKLFF

j_call: TRBJ1-1
v_call: TRBV5-4
d_call: TRBD1
clone_size: -
cdr3_nt: TGTGCCAGCCGGGGACAGGGGGCCGGGGACACTGAAGCTTTCTTT
cdr3_aa: CASRGQGAGDTEAFF